This T cell receptor beta chain is from a study of control samples from healthy donors and cancer patients. Using immunoSEQ multiplex PCR, the repertoire was profiled, and TCRdb retains in-frame clones only, with some absent. Of some 67,000 clones in the sample, roughly 86% were seen once. The CDR3 loop spans 13 amino acids. V lost 6 bases, J lost 3 bases, and 7 bases stayed unmatched. Germline V CDR1 and CDR2: SQVTM, ANQGSEA. The receptor comes from a man aged 60-69 years with lung cancer. Sequences were obtained from PBMCs. The V and J genes are TRBV29-1 and TRBJ1-1; 7 nucleotides agree with TRBD1. CDR3 DNA: TGCAGCGTCCGACAGGGCCGGGACACTGAAGCTTTCTTT. Protein product: CSVRQGRDTEAFF.